This T cell receptor (beta chain) originates from a study of blood T cell repertoires in COVID-19. At the level of the study: Samples came from the United States, Italy and Spain, spanning acute and convalescent COVID-19. PBMCs, B-cell-depleted T cells, or T cells provided the cDNA or gDNA that made up the material.

Enrollees, about 18 to 89 years old, lived in around 23 US areas. Membership in each cohort depended on participant-reported clinical history. The table came from immunoSEQ multiplex PCR; TCRdb's copy has only in-frame clones and leaves some out. The sample yields 310,000 or so clones, 85% to 90% seen once. This clone was found once. The CDR3 runs 10 residues. The ends were cut back, 6 bases at V and 8 bases at J, with 8 bases in the middle. Germline lookup yields CDR1 DFQATT and CDR2 SNEGSKA (reference sequence). The TCR originated in a young woman who had recovered from COVID-19. Material for sequencing was PBMCs or T cells enriched from blood (not recorded which). The chain combines TRBV20-1 with TRBJ2-1; the D is unclear. The CDR3 here is CSASRHEQFF. For the CDR3, the DNA is TGCAGTGCCTCCCGTCATGAGCAGTTCTTC.